This is a list of T cell receptor beta chains from one sample in a study of T cell responses to AZD1222 COVID-19 vaccine. TCRdb's table, derived via immunoSEQ multiplex PCR, lists solely in-frame clones and lacks some. The data show roughly 150,000 clones, 87% seen once. This sample comprised peripheral blood, obtained 28 days after the second AZD1222 dose. Receptors originate from an adult who received the AZD1222 COVID-19 vaccine. The CDR3 runs from the conserved cysteine through the conserved F or W. The D gene is left open where the match is weak. Clone size appears in some rows only: once, few, many, or a class for an expanded clone.

d_call,v_call,j_call,clone_size,cdr3_length,cdr3_aa,cdr3_nt
TRBD1,TRBV7-8,TRBJ2-7,few,14,CASSFPGQGYEQYF,TGTGCCAGCAGCTTCCCGGGACAGGGCTACGAGCAGTACTTC
TRBD1,TRBV10-2,TRBJ1-1,-,15,CASSDRGLGNTEAFF,TGCGCCAGCTCAGACAGGGGGCTCGGGAACACTGAAGCTTTCTTT
-,TRBV7-9,TRBJ1-1,-,16,CASSLEPQGLNTEAFF,TGTGCCAGCAGCTTAGAACCCCAGGGGCTGAACACTGAAGCTTTCTTT
-,TRBV3-1/TRBV3-2,TRBJ1-1,-,13,CASSQQGWAEAFF,TGTGCCAGCAGCCAACAGGGGTGGGCTGAAGCTTTCTTT
-,TRBV6-5,TRBJ1-6,-,15,CASSEGPSYNSPLHF,TGTGCCAGCAGCGAGGGCCCCTCCTATAATTCACCCCTCCACTTT
-,TRBV10-2,TRBJ2-5,-,14,CASSDGWVQETQYF,TGCGCCAGCAGTGATGGGTGGGTACAAGAGACCCAGTACTTC
TRBD1,TRBV4-1,TRBJ1-1,once,15,CASSLEQGIRTEAFF,TGCGCCAGCAGCCTAGAACAGGGGATTCGCACTGAAGCTTTCTTT
TRBD1,TRBV3-1/TRBV3-2,TRBJ1-1,-,17,CASSLPGQGTLNTEAFF,TGTGCCAGCAGCCTTCCCGGACAGGGGACATTGAACACTGAAGCTTTCTTT
-,TRBV7-2,TRBJ2-3,few,16,CASSRLHRGGTDTQYF,TGTGCCAGCAGCCGCTTACATCGGGGCGGCACAGATACGCAGTATTTT
-,TRBV11-2,TRBJ1-1,-,15,CASSPLRGMNTEAFF,TGTGCCAGCAGCCCGCTAAGGGGCATGAACACTGAAGCTTTCTTT
-,TRBV3-1/TRBV3-2,TRBJ1-2,-,15,CASSQKARFLYGYTF,TGTGCCAGCAGCCAAAAGGCCCGTTTCCTCTATGGCTACACCTTC
-,TRBV29-1,TRBJ2-7,once,13,CSVVGTITYEQYF,TGCAGCGTTGTAGGGACAATCACCTACGAGCAGTACTTC
-,TRBV10-3,TRBJ1-6,-,15,CAISLGDTNNSPLHF,TGTGCCATCAGCCTCGGGGACACCAATAATTCACCCCTCCACTTT
-,TRBV4-2,TRBJ2-7,once,14,CASSQAPGTIEQYF,TGTGCCAGCAGCCAAGCCCCGGGTACGATCGAGCAGTACTTC
TRBD1,TRBV30,TRBJ1-2,-,14,CAWIGSGGLYGYTF,TGTGCCTGGATTGGGTCAGGGGGCCTCTATGGCTACACCTTC
-,TRBV9,TRBJ1-1,-,13,CASTSPGNTEAFF,TGTGCCAGCACCTCGCCGGGGAACACTGAAGCTTTCTTT
-,TRBV5-1,TRBJ2-2,-,16,CASSYRSGANTGELFF,TGCGCCAGCAGCTACCGTAGCGGAGCGAACACCGGGGAGCTGTTTTTT
-,TRBV20-1,TRBJ1-1,-,11,CSARPTGEAFF,TGCAGTGCTAGACCGACAGGTGAAGCTTTCTTT
-,TRBV9,TRBJ1-1,-,17,CASTRTGGWRVHTEAFF,TGTGCCAGCACAAGAACCGGGGGTTGGCGAGTTCACACTGAAGCTTTCTTT
TRBD2,TRBV10-3,TRBJ2-5,-,15,CATGETSGGGGTQYF,TGTGCCACAGGGGAGACTAGCGGGGGAGGGGGGACCCAGTACTTC
TRBD1,TRBV7-8,TRBJ1-5,-,17,CASSSDRGPYSNQPQHF,TGTGCCAGCAGCTCGGACAGGGGGCCCTATAGCAATCAGCCCCAGCATTTT
-,TRBV5-6,TRBJ2-7,-,13,CASSLSLPYEQYF,TGTGCCAGCAGCTTGAGTCTCCCTTACGAGCAGTACTTC
TRBD1,TRBV6-4,TRBJ2-6,-,16,CASSRTGGTGANVLTF,TGTGCCAGCTCCAGGACAGGGGGCACTGGGGCCAACGTCCTGACTTTC
TRBD1,TRBV6-1,TRBJ1-5,-,16,CASSAQGAYSNQPQHF,TGTGCCAGCAGTGCCCAGGGGGCCTATAGCAATCAGCCCCAGCATTTT
TRBD1,TRBV25-1,TRBJ2-7,few,15,CASSALNRGTYEQYF,TGTGCCAGCAGTGCCCTCAACAGGGGAACCTACGAGCAGTACTTC
-,TRBV18,TRBJ2-3,-,15,CASSPNLAGTDTQYF,TGTGCCAGCTCACCAAACCTAGCTGGCACAGATACGCAGTATTTT
-,TRBV4-1,TRBJ2-7,once,14,CASSQLTGTSEQYF,TGCGCCAGCAGCCAGTTAACAGGGACGTCCGAGCAGTACTTC
-,TRBV4-1,TRBJ2-7,-,17,CASSQGPTGTRSYEQYF,TGCGCCAGCAGCCAAGGCCCGACCGGGACACGCTCCTACGAGCAGTACTTC
-,TRBV4-2,TRBJ1-1,-,13,CASSPAWGPEAFF,TGTGCCAGCAGCCCGGCTTGGGGGCCTGAAGCTTTCTTT
-,TRBV2,TRBJ1-2,-,13,CASRVDKNYGYTF,TGTGCCAGCAGGGTGGACAAGAACTATGGCTACACCTTC
-,TRBV7-2,TRBJ1-5,-,13,CASSSGGNQPQHF,TGTGCCAGCAGCTCAGGAGGGAATCAGCCCCAGCATTTT
TRBD2,TRBV6-2/TRBV6-3,TRBJ2-7,-,16,CASSPGGLAGSHEQYF,TGTGCCAGCAGCCCCGGGGGACTAGCGGGGTCCCACGAGCAGTACTTC
TRBD1,TRBV6-4,TRBJ1-1,-,15,CASSQTGEGNTEAFF,TGTGCCAGCAGTCAAACAGGGGAAGGGAACACTGAAGCTTTCTTT
-,TRBV5-4,TRBJ1-1,-,14,CASSSEGWDTEAFF,TGTGCCAGCAGCTCGGAAGGGTGGGACACTGAAGCTTTCTTT
-,TRBV5-6,TRBJ1-4,-,15,CASSLLGGTNEKLFF,TGTGCCAGCAGCTTGCTCGGGGGGACTAATGAAAAACTGTTTTTT
-,TRBV3-1/TRBV3-2,TRBJ2-2,-,14,CASSQGGNTGELFF,TGTGCCAGCAGCCAAGGCGGTAACACCGGGGAGCTGTTTTTT
-,TRBV11-1,TRBJ2-5,-,15,CASSLAEIHQETQYF,TGTGCCAGCAGCTTAGCGGAGATCCACCAAGAGACCCAGTACTTC
-,TRBV3-1/TRBV3-2,TRBJ1-3,-,16,CASSQGGSASGNTIYF,TGTGCCAGCAGCCAGGGGGGATCCGCCTCTGGAAACACCATATATTTT
-,TRBV28,TRBJ1-2,-,15,CASSLLQWTIKGYTF,TGTGCCAGCAGTTTACTTCAGTGGACAATAAAGGGCTACACCTTC
TRBD1,TRBV3-1/TRBV3-2,TRBJ2-6,-,17,CASSGGQGSSGANVLTF,TGTGCCAGCAGCGGCGGACAGGGCAGCTCTGGGGCCAACGTCCTGACTTTC
-,TRBV11-2,TRBJ2-7,-,14,CASSLVTRPYEQYF,TGTGCCAGCAGCTTAGTCACCCGTCCCTACGAGCAGTACTTC
-,TRBV25-1,TRBJ2-1,-,13,CASRSTMGAGQFF,TGTGCCAGCAGGTCAACCATGGGGGCGGGGCAGTTCTTC
-,TRBV12-3/TRBV12-4,TRBJ2-7,-,13,CASSPDIYYEQYF,TGTGCCAGCAGCCCGGACATATACTACGAGCAGTACTTC
-,TRBV30,TRBJ1-2,once,11,CAWSRGDGYTF,TGTGCCTGGAGTAGGGGGGATGGCTACACCTTC
-,TRBV29-1,TRBJ1-5,once,15,CSVVILRTNDQPQHF,TGCAGCGTTGTGATACTTAGGACAAACGATCAGCCCCAGCATTTT
-,TRBV9,TRBJ1-1,-,14,CASSPSRGDTEAFF,TGTGCCAGCAGCCCCTCCCGGGGGGACACTGAAGCTTTCTTT
-,TRBV7-2,TRBJ1-1,once,14,CASSSRTQGTEAFF,TGTGCCAGCAGCTCACGAACACAGGGTACTGAAGCTTTCTTT
-,TRBV12-3/TRBV12-4,TRBJ2-3,-,12,CASSPPGPGQYF,TGTGCCAGCAGTCCCCCCGGTCCAGGCCAGTATTTT
-,TRBV6-5,TRBJ1-2,-,12,CASSTGNYGYTF,TGTGCCAGCAGCACGGGGAACTATGGCTACACCTTC
TRBD1,TRBV9,TRBJ1-4,-,14,CASSVGQGGEKLFF,TGTGCCAGCAGCGTAGGACAGGGAGGAGAAAAACTGTTTTTT
-,TRBV4-2,TRBJ2-7,-,15,CASSQYPERSYEQYF,TGTGCCAGCAGCCAGTATCCCGAGCGGAGCTACGAGCAGTACTTC
-,TRBV9,TRBJ1-3,-,17,CASSETPTSLNGNTIYF,TGTGCCAGCAGCGAGACCCCTACATCCCTTAATGGAAACACCATATATTTT
-,TRBV16,TRBJ1-1,-,16,CASSQSGSRSPSEAFF,TGTGCCAGCAGCCAATCGGGGAGCAGGTCGCCCTCTGAAGCTTTCTTT
-,TRBV30,TRBJ1-2,once,14,CAWSVTWREYGYTF,TGTGCCTGGAGTGTAACCTGGAGGGAGTATGGCTACACCTTC
-,TRBV5-6,TRBJ2-1,-,13,CASSLSRGNEQFF,TGTGCCAGCAGCTTGTCGAGGGGCAATGAGCAGTTCTTC
-,TRBV10-1,TRBJ1-1,-,14,CASSESALNTEAFF,TGCGCCAGCAGTGAGTCTGCCCTAAACACTGAAGCTTTCTTT
-,TRBV5-1,TRBJ1-5,-,15,CASSPDWDGNQPQHF,TGCGCCAGCAGCCCGGACTGGGACGGGAATCAGCCCCAGCATTTT
-,TRBV3-1/TRBV3-2,TRBJ1-2,-,15,CASSQDRRGSYGYTF,TGTGCCAGCAGCCAAGATCGAAGGGGCAGTTATGGCTACACCTTC
-,TRBV11-3,TRBJ1-1,-,13,CASSRGESTEAFF,TGTGCCAGCAGTCGGGGGGAGAGCACTGAAGCTTTCTTT
-,TRBV10-3,TRBJ1-1,-,11,CAIGTDTEAFF,TGTGCCATCGGGACGGACACTGAAGCTTTCTTT